This T cell receptor beta chain was found in a study of blood T cell repertoires in COVID-19. Study-wide background: Material from acute and convalescent COVID-19 was sourced from the United States, Italy and Spain. Sources were T cells, B-cell-depleted T cells, or PBMCs; the material itself was cDNA or gDNA.

V shed 3 bases and J 7 bases; nucleotides not matched to a gene: 10. Per the germline V gene, CDR1 is MNHEY and CDR2 is SVGAGI. The CDR3 is made up of 16 amino acids. Authors' data handling: Counts of nucleated cells, estimated from reference gene primer amplification, were obtained. Libraries were prepared by immunoSEQ multiplex PCR; TCRdb keeps only in-frame clonotypes and omits some of them. Clonal size and the V and J genes are those of that table, whereas D and trimming came from the DNA. The sample has 95,000 to 150,000 clones, 82% seen once. The sample was peripheral blood. This sequence originates from a woman in her seventies with acute or convalescent COVID-19. The chain combines TRBV6-5 with TRBJ2-2, with 8 bases identical to TRBD2. The CDR3 region has the DNA TGTGCCAGCAGTTATCCGGGGGGGGGCCCGAACGGGGAGCTGTTTTTT. It codes for CASSYPGGGPNGELFF.